This T cell receptor (beta chain) was documented in a study of cytomegalovirus exposure and HLA in healthy donors. In regard to this clone: Its target is not known.

J lost 3 bases, V lost 6 bases, and 8 bases had no gene match. The CDR3 totals 15 residues. Germline values: CDR1 MNHEY, CDR2 SVGAGI. 13 Jbeta primers and 60 Vbeta primers were used for the PCR. Only in-frame clones appear in the TCRdb table, and some are missing; sequencing was by immunoSEQ multiplex PCR. The sample consists of roughly 100,000 clones, over 80% of them appearing once. Whole-study findings and limits: Prior analysis indicated that the majority of TCR beta V segments exhibited productivity approximately 87% or approximately 30% of the time.

Sample: PBMCs. This TCR derives from a man aged 25-45 years in good health and CMV-seropositive. The chain uses TRBV6-5 and TRBJ2-7, with TRBD1 matching over 10 bases. The chain's CDR3 is CASSPPGQGFYEQYF. The CDR3 DNA is TGTGCCAGCAGCCCGCCGGGACAGGGGTTCTACGAGCAGTACTTC.